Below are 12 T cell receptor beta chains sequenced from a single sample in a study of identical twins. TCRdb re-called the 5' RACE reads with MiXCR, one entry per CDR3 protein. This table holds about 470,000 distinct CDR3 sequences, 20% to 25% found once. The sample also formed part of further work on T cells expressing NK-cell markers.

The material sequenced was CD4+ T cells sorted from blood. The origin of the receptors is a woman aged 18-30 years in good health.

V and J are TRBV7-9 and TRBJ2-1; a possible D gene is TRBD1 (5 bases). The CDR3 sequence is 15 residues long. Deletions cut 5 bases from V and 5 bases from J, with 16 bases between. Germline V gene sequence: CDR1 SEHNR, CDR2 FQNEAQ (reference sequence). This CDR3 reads CASSPRYRRDNEQFF. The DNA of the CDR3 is TGTGCCAGCAGCCCCCGGTACAGGCGTGACAATGAGCAGTTCTTC.

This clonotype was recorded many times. The CDR3 spells CASSLIQGTGELFF. As DNA, the CDR3 is TGTGCCAGCAGTCTAATACAGGGGACCGGGGAGCTGTTTTTT. The rearrangement links TRBV6-1 to TRBJ2-2; 7 nucleotides match TRBD1. Trimming cost V 5 bases and J 5 bases; bases outside gene matches: 5. Germline lookup yields CDR1 MNHNS and CDR2 SASEGT. The CDR3 contains 14 residues.

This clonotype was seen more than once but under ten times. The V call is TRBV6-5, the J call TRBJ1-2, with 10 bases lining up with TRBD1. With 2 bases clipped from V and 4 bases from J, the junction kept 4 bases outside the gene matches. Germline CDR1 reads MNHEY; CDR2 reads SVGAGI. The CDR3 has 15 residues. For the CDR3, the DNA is TGTGCCAGCAGTTACCCGGGACAGGGGATCTATGGCTACACCTTC. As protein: CASSYPGQGIYGYTF.

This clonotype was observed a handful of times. The CDR3 loop is CSAARNEKLFF. The CDR3 DNA reads as TGCAGTGCTGCTCGTAATGAAAAACTGTTTTTT. The V gene is TRBV20-1, the J gene TRBJ1-4, with D uncertain. This CDR3 contains 11 residues. V dropped 5 bases and J dropped 4 bases, with 5 bases sitting between them. The V gene's germline CDR1 is DFQATT and CDR2 SNEGSKA (reference sequence).

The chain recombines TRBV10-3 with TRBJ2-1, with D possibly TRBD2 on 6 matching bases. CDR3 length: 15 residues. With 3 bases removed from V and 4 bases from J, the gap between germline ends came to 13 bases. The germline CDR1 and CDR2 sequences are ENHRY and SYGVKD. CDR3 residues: CAISDPTRPYNEQFF. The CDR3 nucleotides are TGTGCCATCAGTGACCCGACTAGACCATACAATGAGCAGTTCTTC.

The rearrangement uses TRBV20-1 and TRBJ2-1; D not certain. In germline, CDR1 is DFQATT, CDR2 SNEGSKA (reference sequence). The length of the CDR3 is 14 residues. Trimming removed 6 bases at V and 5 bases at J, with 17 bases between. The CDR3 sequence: CSARRPAKDNEQFF. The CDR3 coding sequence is TGCAGTGCGCGCCGCCCAGCGAAGGACAATGAGCAGTTCTTC.

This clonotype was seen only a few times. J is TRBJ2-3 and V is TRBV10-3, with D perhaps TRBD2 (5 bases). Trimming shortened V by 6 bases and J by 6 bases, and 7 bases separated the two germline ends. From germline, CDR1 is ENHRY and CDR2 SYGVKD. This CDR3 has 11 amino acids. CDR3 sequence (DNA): TGTGCCATCAGGACGGGGGATACGCAGTATTTT. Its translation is CAIRTGDTQYF.

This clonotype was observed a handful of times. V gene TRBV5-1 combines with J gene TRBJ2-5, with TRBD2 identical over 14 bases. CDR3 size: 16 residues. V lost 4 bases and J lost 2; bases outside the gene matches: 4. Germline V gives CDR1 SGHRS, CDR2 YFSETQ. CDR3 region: CASSPRTSGGQETQYF. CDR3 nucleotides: TGCGCCAGCAGCCCCCGGACTAGCGGGGGGCAAGAGACCCAGTACTTC.

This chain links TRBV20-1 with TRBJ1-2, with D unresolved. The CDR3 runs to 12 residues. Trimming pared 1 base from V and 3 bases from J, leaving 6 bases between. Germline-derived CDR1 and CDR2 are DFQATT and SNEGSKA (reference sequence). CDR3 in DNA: TGCAGTGCTAGAGCTTCGGACTATGGCTACACCTTC. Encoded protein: CSARASDYGYTF.

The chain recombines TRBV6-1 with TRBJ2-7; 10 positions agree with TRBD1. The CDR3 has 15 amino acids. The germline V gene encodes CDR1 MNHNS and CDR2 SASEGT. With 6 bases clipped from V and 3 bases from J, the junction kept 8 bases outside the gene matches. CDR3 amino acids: CASRDPGQGNYEQYF. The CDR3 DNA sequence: TGTGCCAGCAGAGACCCGGGACAGGGGAACTACGAGCAGTACTTC.

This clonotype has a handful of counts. The CDR3 sequence: CSASNEVGYTF. DNA of the CDR3: TGCAGTGCTAGTAACGAAGTCGGCTACACCTTC. The rearrangement uses TRBV20-1 and TRBJ1-2; D not resolved. CDR1 DFQATT and CDR2 SNEGSKA come from the germline V gene (reference sequence). V was cut by 3 bases and J by 8 bases, with 10 bases left in between. The CDR3 has 11 residues.

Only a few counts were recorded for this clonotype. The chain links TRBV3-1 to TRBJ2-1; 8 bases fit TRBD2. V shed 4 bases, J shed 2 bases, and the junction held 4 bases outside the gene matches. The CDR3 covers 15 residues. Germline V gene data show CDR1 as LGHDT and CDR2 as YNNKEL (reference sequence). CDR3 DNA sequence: TGTGCCAGCAGCCCGCCGGGAGGGCCCTACAATGAGCAGTTCTTC. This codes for CASSPPGGPYNEQFF.